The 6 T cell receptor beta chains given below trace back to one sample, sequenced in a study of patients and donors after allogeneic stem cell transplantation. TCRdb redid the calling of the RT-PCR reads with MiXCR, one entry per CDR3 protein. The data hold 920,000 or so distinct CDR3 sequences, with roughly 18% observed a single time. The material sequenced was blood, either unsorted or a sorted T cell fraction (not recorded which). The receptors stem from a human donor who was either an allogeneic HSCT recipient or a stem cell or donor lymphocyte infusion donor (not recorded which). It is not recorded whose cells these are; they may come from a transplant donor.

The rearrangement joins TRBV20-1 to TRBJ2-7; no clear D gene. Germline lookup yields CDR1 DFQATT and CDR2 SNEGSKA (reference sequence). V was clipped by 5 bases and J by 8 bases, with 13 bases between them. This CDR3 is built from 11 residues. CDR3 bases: TGCAGTGCTGCCCGTGTAGGGAAGCAGTACTTC. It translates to CSAARVGKQYF.

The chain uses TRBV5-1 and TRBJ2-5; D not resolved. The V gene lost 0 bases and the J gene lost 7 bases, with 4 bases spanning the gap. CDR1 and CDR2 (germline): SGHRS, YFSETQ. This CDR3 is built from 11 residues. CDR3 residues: CASSLEATQYF. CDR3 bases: TGCGCCAGCAGCTTGGAGGCGACCCAGTACTTC.

The CDR3 loop reads CASSLTTDYGYTF. The DNA of the CDR3 is TGTGCCAGCAGCTTAACAACAGACTATGGCTACACCTTC. The J gene is TRBJ1-2, the V gene TRBV7-2; D remains ambiguous. Looked up from germline, CDR1 is SGHTA and CDR2 is FQGNSA. The CDR3 runs to 13 residues. V was cut by 2 bases and J by 3 bases, with 7 bases left in between.

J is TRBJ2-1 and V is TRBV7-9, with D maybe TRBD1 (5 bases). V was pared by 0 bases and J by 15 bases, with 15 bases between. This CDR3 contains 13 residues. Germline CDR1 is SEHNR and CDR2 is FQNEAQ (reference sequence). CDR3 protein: CASSLAPRGSGFF. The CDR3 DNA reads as TGTGCCAGCAGCTTAGCCCCTAGGGGTTCGGGGTTCTTC.

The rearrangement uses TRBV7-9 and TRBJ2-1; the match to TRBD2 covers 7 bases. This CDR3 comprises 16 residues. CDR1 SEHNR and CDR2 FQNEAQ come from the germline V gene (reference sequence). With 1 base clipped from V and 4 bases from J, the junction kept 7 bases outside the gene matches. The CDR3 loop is CASSLVVGRSYNEQFF. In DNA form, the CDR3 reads TGTGCCAGCAGCTTAGTGGTCGGGAGGAGTTACAATGAGCAGTTCTTC.

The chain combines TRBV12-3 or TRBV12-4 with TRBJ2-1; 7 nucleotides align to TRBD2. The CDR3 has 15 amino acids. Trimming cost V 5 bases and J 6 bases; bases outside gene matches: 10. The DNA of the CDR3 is TGTGCCAGCAGTCGACTAGCCAAGAGGACCAATGAGCAGTTCTTC. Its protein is CASSRLAKRTNEQFF.